This note documents a single TCR beta chain sequence. The data originate from a study of T cell responses to AZD1222 COVID-19 vaccine. Using immunoSEQ multiplex PCR, the repertoire was profiled, and TCRdb retains in-frame clones only, with some absent. The sample lists 150,000 to 180,000 clones; about nine tenths were seen once. The CDR3 is 15 amino acids. Trimming pared 6 bases from V and 5 bases from J, leaving 15 bases between. Germline loops: CDR1 SGHRS, CDR2 YFSETQ. The TCR was taken from an adult in good health. The sample was peripheral blood, taken on day 0 of AZD1222 vaccination. The chain carries TRBV5-1 and TRBJ1-6; D may be TRBD1 (6 bases). The CDR3 DNA reads as TGCGCCAGCACCACAAGGGGGTTTGATAATTCACCCCTCCACTTT. Translating gives CASTTRGFDNSPLHF.